Following are 22 T cell receptor beta chains from one sample sequenced in a study of T cell repertoires in cytomegalovirus infection. TCRdb processed the reads anew with MiXCR; each CDR3 protein has one entry. This sample has about half a million distinct CDR3 sequences; roughly a third occur once, and the top ten carry roughly 15%. The antigens these receptors bind are not known. Source: cultured PBMCs, taken from culture after CMV antigen stimulation. All receptors derive from a human donor in good health (CMV status not recorded). Some clones in this sample may be carry-over from other donors' samples.

This clonotype was counted ten times or more. V and J are TRBV4-3 and TRBJ1-3; 7 positions agree with TRBD1. The CDR3 length is 16 residues. Trimming cost V 3 bases and J 4 bases; bases outside gene matches: 9. Germline CDR1 LGHNA, CDR2 YSLEER. CDR3: CASSHQTGDGGNTIYF. CDR3 nucleotide sequence: TGCGCCAGCAGCCATCAAACAGGGGATGGCGGAAACACCATATATTTT.

CDR3 sequence: CASSPPGLGVQYF. Here the CDR3 DNA reads TGTGCCAGCAGTCCCCCCGGACTAGGAGTTCAGTACTTC. The chain recombines TRBV12-3 or TRBV12-4 with TRBJ2-7, with 7 bases identical to TRBD2. With V trimmed by 5 bases and J by 10 bases, 11 bases remained unmatched. This CDR3 comprises 13 residues.

This clonotype was observed a handful of times. The V gene is TRBV12-3 or TRBV12-4, the J gene TRBJ1-2; D is ambiguous. CDR3 length equals 15 residues. The V end was cut by 6 bases, the J end by 3 bases, with 17 bases between. The CDR3 region has the DNA TGTGCCAGCAGCCCCTCCTCCACCTGGGACTATGGCTACACCTTC. Translation gives CASSPSSTWDYGYTF.

The chain carries TRBV14 and TRBJ2-7; 8 bases line up with TRBD2. Trimming took 1 base from V and 6 from J; bases not matched to a gene: 2. The CDR3 runs to 13 residues. Germline V CDR1 and CDR2: SGHDN, FVKESK. The CDR3 coding sequence is TGTGCCAGCAGCCAAGCGGGAGGGACCGAGCAGTACTTC. Translated, it gives CASSQAGGTEQYF.

The chain is built from TRBV25-1 and TRBJ2-2; D might be TRBD2 (5 bases). CDR1 and CDR2 (germline): MGHDK, SYGVNS. The V end lost 7 bases, the J end lost 0 bases, and 12 bases lay between the germline ends. There are 15 residues in the CDR3. Written as DNA, the CDR3 is TGTGCCAGCAAGAAAAGCGGATCGAACACCGGGGAGCTGTTTTTT. Its translation is CASKKSGSNTGELFF. Supplemented by reference TRBV25-1 and TRBJ2-2, the full variable domain reads EADIYQTPRYLVIGTGKKITLECSQTMGHDKMYWYQQDPGMELHLIHYSYGVNSTEKGDLSSESTVSRIRTEHFPLTLESARPSHTSQYLCASKKSGSNTGELFFGEGSRLTVL.

The chain combines TRBV5-4 with TRBJ2-4; TRBD1 matches at 7 bases. V shed 9 bases and J 6 bases; nucleotides not matched to a gene: 12. The CDR3 runs 14 residues. Germline V gene lookup returns CDR1 SGHNT and CDR2 YYREEE (reference sequence). In nucleotides, the CDR3 is TGTGCCACCAGAGGGGGCCTCGGCGGAAACATTCAGTACTTC. This sequence encodes CATRGGLGGNIQYF.

In its sample, this clonotype was seen a few times. The rearrangement uses TRBV6-5 and TRBJ2-1; the match to TRBD2 covers 12 bases. The CDR3 length is 16 residues. The trim removed 0 bases at V and 8 bases at J, leaving 5 bases unmatched. The germline V gene encodes CDR1 MNHEY and CDR2 SVGAGI. The CDR3 loop reads CASSYSRLAGEYEQFF. The CDR3 coding sequence is TGTGCCAGCAGTTACTCTAGACTAGCGGGAGAATATGAGCAGTTCTTC.

This clonotype turned up a few times. CDR3 residues: CASSLVAGGLTDTQYF. The DNA of the CDR3 is TGTGCCAGCAGCTTGGTGGCGGGAGGACTCACAGATACGCAGTATTTT. This chain joins TRBV5-4 and TRBJ2-3; 8 nucleotides match TRBD2. With V trimmed by 0 bases and J by 2 bases, 5 bases remained unmatched. The CDR3 length is 16 residues. Germline CDR1 and CDR2: SGHNT and YYREEE (reference sequence).

The table lists this clonotype with a few counts. This chain uses TRBV7-2 with TRBJ2-5; D tentatively fits TRBD1 or TRBD2 (7 bases each). This CDR3 is 15 amino acids long. The germline V gene encodes CDR1 SGHTA and CDR2 FQGNSA. V was clipped by 0 bases and J by 5 bases, with 13 bases between them. Here the CDR3 reads CASSLAPRGGETQYF. CDR3 coding DNA: TGTGCCAGCAGCTTAGCCCCCAGGGGGGGGGAGACCCAGTACTTC.

The rearrangement joins TRBV7-6 to TRBJ1-1, with 7 bases that match TRBD1. Germline trimming cut 6 bases from V and 0 bases from J; bases unmatched to any gene: 7. Germline assignment: CDR1 SGHVS and CDR2 FNYEAQ. The CDR3 has 15 amino acids. In DNA form, the CDR3 reads TGTGCCAGCAGGTCGTCCAGGGGGGTGAACACTGAAGCTTTCTTT. Translated: CASRSSRGVNTEAFF.

The CDR3 DNA sequence: TGTGCCAGCAGCTTAGCTAGCGGTTACTACAATGAGCAGTTCTTC. Its protein is CASSLASGYYNEQFF. V and J are TRBV7-9 and TRBJ2-1, with a tentative D call TRBD2 (6 bases). Trimming took off 0 bases at V and 3 bases at J, with 9 bases between the two ends. The CDR3 is 15 amino acids. CDR1 and CDR2 (germline): SEHNR, FQNEAQ (reference sequence). The whole variable domain, filled in from reference TRBV7-9 and TRBJ2-1, reads DTGVSQNPRHKITKRGQNVTFRCDPISEHNRLYWYRQTLGQGPEFLTYFQNEAQLEKSRLLSDRFSAERPKGSFSTLEIQRTEQGDSAMYLCASSLASGYYNEQFFGPGTRLTVL.

This clonotype was seen repeatedly, ten times or more. The genes are TRBV7-2 and TRBJ2-1; 15 positions match TRBD2. The J segment lost 3 bases and the V segment lost 3 bases, leaving 0 bases of the junction unmatched. This CDR3 comprises 16 residues. The V gene's germline CDR1 is SGHTA and CDR2 FQGNSA. The CDR3, as DNA: TGTGCCAGCAGCTTGGGACTAGCGGGAGGCTACAATGAGCAGTTCTTC. Translation: CASSLGLAGGYNEQFF.

This chain connects TRBV19 to TRBJ1-2; D gene ambiguous. The CDR3 has 15 residues. Germline V gene sequence: CDR1 LNHDA, CDR2 SQIVND (reference sequence). The germline V and J ends were trimmed by 6 bases and 9 bases, with 23 bases remaining between them. CDR3 region: CASRPRLGYTGSYTF. DNA for the CDR3: TGTGCCAGTAGGCCGAGGCTGGGGTACACTGGGAGCTACACCTTC.

The chain is built from TRBV19 and TRBJ2-1, with 10 nucleotides matching TRBD2. V lost 3 bases to trimming and J lost 6 bases; unmatched junction nucleotides: 5. CDR3 length: 15 residues. Germline values: CDR1 LNHDA, CDR2 SQIVND (reference sequence). The CDR3 reads CASSIFSGRANEQFF. CDR3 nucleotides: TGTGCCAGTAGTATTTTCAGCGGGAGGGCCAATGAGCAGTTCTTC.

CDR3 protein: CATSDSGQGLEYSNQPQHF. The CDR3 nucleotides read TGTGCCACCAGTGACTCGGGACAGGGGCTCGAGTATAGCAATCAGCCCCAGCATTTT. J is TRBJ1-5 and V is TRBV24-1; 10 nucleotides line up with TRBD1. CDR3 length: 19 amino acids. Germline values: CDR1 KGHDR, CDR2 SFDVKD. J was trimmed by 0 bases and V by 4 bases; bases with no gene match: 11.

This clonotype was counted a few times. Compared with germline, one end of the junction differs, possibly owing to a read error. This chain links TRBV7-2 with TRBJ1-5, with D possibly being TRBD1 (5 bases). The CDR3 is made up of 13 amino acids. Germline V gene data show CDR1 as SGHTA and CDR2 as FQGNSA. In DNA form, the CDR3 reads TGTGCCAGCAGCCCCCGAGCGGGGACTTTGGAGGATTTT. The encoded protein is CASSPRAGTLEDF.

This clonotype was picked up a small number of times. The CDR3 region has the DNA TGTGCCAGTAGCCCCCCGTCTGGCGGGAGCTCCTACAATGAGCAGTTCTTC. It codes for CASSPPSGGSSYNEQFF. The rearrangement joins TRBV19 to TRBJ2-1; TRBD2 aligns across 7 bases. The length of the CDR3 is 17 residues. The V and J ends lost 6 bases and 0 bases, in that order; junction bases with no gene match: 11. Germline loops: CDR1 LNHDA, CDR2 SQIVND (reference sequence).

The chain has TRBV7-2 and TRBJ2-3; 9 bases align to TRBD2. The length of the CDR3 is 17 residues. The ends lost 1 base at V and 2 bases at J; junction bases unmatched: 7. Germline V lookup: CDR1 SGHTA, CDR2 FQGNSA. DNA of the CDR3: TGTGCCAGCAGCTTAGGTCCAGCGGGAGGTATCACAGATACGCAGTATTTT. Its protein is CASSLGPAGGITDTQYF.

This clonotype came up a few times. This chain uses TRBV7-2 with TRBJ2-5; TRBD2 agrees at 7 bases. This CDR3 has 14 residues. Germline-derived CDR1 and CDR2 are SGHTA and FQGNSA. The J segment lost 7 bases and the V segment lost 1 base, leaving 6 bases of the junction unmatched. The chain's CDR3 is CASSLGLAVRTQYF. As DNA, the CDR3 is TGTGCCAGCAGCTTAGGGCTAGCGGTACGGACCCAGTACTTC. The complete variable domain, with remaining parts taken from reference TRBV7-2 and TRBJ2-5, reads GAGVSQSPSNKVTEKGKDVELRCDPISGHTALYWYRQSLGQGLEFLIYFQGNSAPDKSGLPSDRFSAERTGGSVSTLTIQRTQQEDSAVYLCASSLGLAVRTQYFGPGTRLLVL.

This clonotype has a handful of counts. The chain couples TRBV7-2 to TRBJ2-4, with a weak D call TRBD2 (6 bases). CDR1 and CDR2 from the germline V gene are SGHTA and FQGNSA. Trimming left V 1 base short and J 3 bases short, with 13 bases between. This CDR3 is 16 amino acids long. CDR3 DNA: TGTGCCAGCAGCTTAGTTTCGGGAGTAAGCAAAAACATTCAGTACTTC. Its translation is CASSLVSGVSKNIQYF. Full variable domain (missing parts from reference TRBV7-2 and TRBJ2-4): GAGVSQSPSNKVTEKGKDVELRCDPISGHTALYWYRQSLGQGLEFLIYFQGNSAPDKSGLPSDRFSAERTGGSVSTLTIQRTQQEDSAVYLCASSLVSGVSKNIQYFGAGTRLSVL.

This clonotype was recorded only once. CDR3 nucleotide sequence: TGCAGTGCTAACCTCAGAGGAAGGGGGCTCTATGGCTACACCTTC. It codes for CSANLRGRGLYGYTF. The rearrangement uses TRBV20-1 and TRBJ1-2; 7 nucleotides agree with TRBD1. Germline V gene lookup returns CDR1 DFQATT and CDR2 SNEGSKA (reference sequence). J lost 4 bases, V lost 4 bases, and 12 bases had no gene match. The CDR3 consists of 15 residues.

The rearrangement joins TRBV11-2 to TRBJ2-1, with a weak D call TRBD2 (6 bases). Germline assignment: CDR1 SGHAT and CDR2 FQNNGV. V was pared by 2 bases and J by 10 bases, with 21 bases between. This CDR3 has 16 amino acids. CDR3 amino acids: CASSLFPAGGSGEQFF. CDR3 coding DNA: TGTGCCAGCAGCTTATTTCCAGCGGGTGGCTCAGGAGAGCAGTTCTTC.